Each of the 18 T cell receptor beta chains below was sequenced from the same sample in a study of PD-1 blockade in mismatch repair-deficient tumors. Data came from immunoSEQ multiplex PCR; TCRdb stores just in-frame clones and leaves some out. The table lists 130,000 or so clones, 85% to 90% of them singletons. The material sequenced was peripheral blood, taken 44 weeks after starting pembrolizumab. The receptors originated from an adult with mismatch repair-deficient cancer.

The chain joins TRBV6-1 to TRBJ1-5; the match to TRBD1 covers 10 bases. This CDR3 has 15 amino acids. Germline V CDR1 and CDR2: MNHNS, SASEGT. V shed 3 bases and J 6 bases; nucleotides not matched to a gene: 5. The CDR3 nucleotides read TGTGCCAGCAGTGACGACAGGGGGCTTAGTCAGCCCCAGCATTTT. It yields the protein CASSDDRGLSQPQHF.

The gene calls are TRBV10-2 and TRBJ1-1; no reliable D call. Per germline, CDR1 WSHSY and CDR2 SAAADI. Trimming cost V 5 bases and J 4 bases, with 11 bases left between them. CDR3 size: 13 residues. CDR3 sequence (DNA): TGCGCCAGCAGTCCGCCGGGATTCACTGAAGCTTTCTTT. It specifies CASSPPGFTEAFF.

The chain is built from TRBV2 and TRBJ2-7, with D possibly TRBD1 on 5 matching bases. The germline V and J ends were trimmed by 6 bases and 3 bases, with 9 bases remaining between them. The V gene's germline CDR1 is SNHLY and CDR2 FYNNEI. This CDR3 is built from 12 residues. The CDR3 loop is CASRPDSYEQYF. The CDR3 bases are TGTGCCAGCAGACCCGACAGCTACGAGCAGTACTTC.

This sequence joins TRBV11-2 and TRBJ2-7; D call uncertain. The V gene lost 5 bases and the J gene lost 9 bases, with 14 bases spanning the gap. The germline CDR1 and CDR2 sequences are SGHAT and FQNNGV. The CDR3 consists of 12 residues. In DNA form, the CDR3 reads TGTGCCAGCAGCATCTCTTCCCACCGGCAGTACTTC. It encodes CASSISSHRQYF. The whole variable domain, filled in from reference TRBV11-2 and TRBJ2-7, reads EAGVAQSPRYKIIEKRQSVAFWCNPISGHATLYWYQQILGQGPKLLIQFQNNGVVDDSQLPKDRFSAERLKGVDSTLKIQPAKLEDSAVYLCASSISSHRQYFGPGTRLTVT.

The chain links TRBV15 to TRBJ2-1, with 8 bases matching TRBD2. Germline assignment: CDR1 LNHNV and CDR2 YYDKDF (reference sequence). V was pared by 4 bases and J by 7 bases, with 12 bases of the junction left unmatched. CDR3 length equals 16 residues. The CDR3 loop reads CATSTSRTSKANEQFF. The CDR3 bases are TGTGCCACCAGCACGAGTCGGACTAGCAAAGCTAATGAGCAGTTCTTC.

The rearrangement joins TRBV7-2 to TRBJ2-3, with TRBD1 matching 7 bases. CDR3 length: 15 residues. The V and J ends lost 2 bases and 3 bases, in that order; junction bases with no gene match: 5. The V gene's germline CDR1 is SGHTA and CDR2 FQGNSA. CDR3 amino acids: CASSLSSTGTDTQYF. The CDR3 region has the DNA TGTGCCAGCAGCTTATCCTCGACAGGGACAGATACGCAGTATTTT.

The V and J genes are TRBV11-3 and TRBJ1-1, with D perhaps matching TRBD1 (5 bases). Trimming took 8 bases from V and 1 from J, leaving 14 bases between them. The CDR3 totals 14 residues. CDR1 and CDR2 (germline): SGHNT, YENEEA. CDR3 region: CASQPGLSNTEAFF. The CDR3 nucleotides are TGTGCCAGCCAGCCGGGACTTTCGAACACTGAAGCTTTCTTT.

This chain links TRBV6-5 with TRBJ2-5, with a weak D call TRBD1 (6 bases). The CDR3 sequence is 15 residues long. Germline CDR1 and CDR2: MNHEY and SVGAGI. The V end was cut by 2 bases, the J end by 5 bases, with 15 bases between. Here the CDR3 reads CASSYNPTGWETQYF. The CDR3 DNA sequence: TGTGCCAGCAGTTACAACCCGACAGGCTGGGAGACCCAGTACTTC.

The chain carries TRBV6-5 and TRBJ2-7; D is undetermined. The CDR3 extends over 13 amino acids. From germline, CDR1 is MNHEY and CDR2 SVGAGI. V dropped 0 bases and J dropped 6 bases, with 9 bases sitting between them. The DNA for the CDR3 is TGTGCCAGCAGTTACTCCCACGGAAGCGAGCAGTACTTC. This encodes CASSYSHGSEQYF.

The genes are TRBV10-2 and TRBJ2-3; TRBD2 matches at 13 bases. The CDR3 is made up of 21 amino acids. Trimming took 1 base from V and 0 from J; bases not matched to a gene: 13. Germline V lookup: CDR1 WSHSY, CDR2 SAAADI. This CDR3 reads CASSELTSGRLGRKSTDTQYF. The CDR3 nucleotides are TGCGCCAGCAGTGAGTTGACTAGCGGGAGGTTAGGTCGTAAAAGCACAGATACGCAGTATTTT.

This chain joins TRBV30 and TRBJ1-2, with 10 bases fitting TRBD1. The CDR3 loop spans 13 amino acids. CDR1 and CDR2 (germline): GTSNPN, SVGIG (reference sequence). J lost 5 bases, V lost 7 bases, and 7 bases had no gene match. CDR3 residues: CALLGQGVYGYTF. CDR3 DNA sequence: TGTGCCTTACTAGGACAGGGGGTGTATGGCTACACCTTC.

By share, this clone counts as medium-sized. CDR3 nucleotide sequence: TGTGCCAGCAGTGAAGGGACAGGGAGCTCCTACGAGCAGTACTTC. Translated, it gives CASSEGTGSSYEQYF. The rearrangement uses TRBV6-1 and TRBJ2-7; TRBD1 aligns across 8 bases. CDR1 and CDR2 (germline): MNHNS, SASEGT. J gave up 0 bases and V 1 base, and 2 bases lay outside the gene matches. The CDR3 runs 15 residues.

The rearrangement links TRBV5-1 to TRBJ1-1; D may be TRBD1 (5 bases). The CDR3 runs 16 residues. With 1 base removed from V and 5 bases from J, the gap between germline ends came to 18 bases. Germline V gene sequence: CDR1 SGHRS, CDR2 YFSETQ. The CDR3 region has the DNA TGCGCCAGCAGCTTGTCCCGGGGTGTTGGGACTACTGAAGCTTTCTTT. It translates to CASSLSRGVGTTEAFF.

The rearrangement uses TRBV7-8 and TRBJ2-3; 10 bases agree with TRBD2. This CDR3 has 18 residues. Germline lookup yields CDR1 SGHVS and CDR2 FQNEAQ. Germline trimming cut 1 base from V and 0 bases from J; bases unmatched to any gene: 7. The CDR3 sequence: CASSLGLAGELSTDTQYF. The CDR3 DNA sequence: TGTGCCAGCAGCTTAGGCCTAGCGGGAGAACTTAGCACAGATACGCAGTATTTT.

This chain joins TRBV9 and TRBJ2-6, with D uncertain. Germline CDR1 reads SGDLS; CDR2 reads YYNGEE. The CDR3 covers 19 residues. V dropped 4 bases and J dropped 4 bases, with 24 bases sitting between them. In nucleotides, the CDR3 is TGTGCCAGCAGCTATAGGGCCGTGTCGTATGCGGCCGGGGCCAACGTCCTGACTTTC. Translation: CASSYRAVSYAAGANVLTF.

The rearrangement joins TRBV6-6 to TRBJ1-1; tentatively, D is TRBD1 (5 bases). This CDR3 is 14 amino acids long. The V end lost 6 bases, the J end lost 5 bases, and 16 bases lay between the germline ends. Looked up from germline, CDR1 is MNHNY and CDR2 is SVGAGI (reference sequence). The CDR3 loop reads CASSEQTGSTEAFF. CDR3 nucleotides: TGTGCCAGCAGCGAACAAACAGGATCAACTGAAGCTTTCTTT.

The chain links TRBV30 to TRBJ2-7; 13 nucleotides match TRBD2. Per germline, CDR1 GTSNPN and CDR2 SVGIG (reference sequence). This CDR3 spans 14 amino acids. The V and J ends lost 3 bases and 6 bases, in that order; junction bases with no gene match: 5. The CDR3 DNA reads TGTGCCTGGAGCCCGGGACTAGCGGGAAGCGAGCAGTACTTC. Its protein product is CAWSPGLAGSEQYF.

The V and J genes are TRBV10-2 and TRBJ2-7, with 10 bases that match TRBD2. CDR3 size: 13 residues. V was clipped by 9 bases and J by 3 bases; unmatched bases: 5. CDR1 WSHSY and CDR2 SAAADI come from the germline V gene. The CDR3 DNA reads as TGCGCCAGTTTACTAGCGGGGTTCTACGAGCAGTACTTC. It codes for CASLLAGFYEQYF.